Listed below are T cell receptor beta chains from one sample, sequenced in a study of blood T cells in healthy people across ages. TCRdb fed the 5' RACE reads into MiXCR, producing one record per CDR3 protein. Of approximately 800,000 distinct CDR3 sequences in the sample, 30% to 45% were seen once. The sequencing input was blood. The receptors were sampled from a man in his late teens or twenties in good health. Each CDR3 is given with its conserved first and last residue. Each record gives: V gene, D gene, J gene, clone size, CDR3 protein, CDR3 DNA. The D gene is left open where the match is weak. Some rows mark clone size as missing; the rest say once, few, many or name a class of expanded clone.

V gene: TRBV9
D gene: TRBD2
J gene: TRBJ2-3
clone size: few
CDR3 protein: CASSVERRGISTDTQYF
CDR3 DNA: TGTGCCAGCAGCGTAGAGAGGCGGGGGATTAGCACAGATACGCAGTATTTT

V gene: TRBV6-6
D gene: .
J gene: TRBJ2-7
clone size: many
CDR3 protein: CASTDGPLTEQYF
CDR3 DNA: TGTGCCAGCACCGACGGCCCACTTACGGAGCAGTACTTC

V gene: TRBV5-1
D gene: .
J gene: TRBJ1-2
clone size: many
CDR3 protein: CASSLAAAPSAGYTF
CDR3 DNA: TGCGCCAGCAGCTTGGCGGCAGCACCATCTGCTGGCTACACCTTC

V gene: TRBV15
D gene: TRBD1
J gene: TRBJ2-4
clone size: .
CDR3 protein: CATSRDRGMRAKNIQYF
CDR3 DNA: TGTGCCACCAGCAGGGACAGGGGTATGAGGGCCAAAAACATTCAGTACTTC

V gene: TRBV7-9
D gene: .
J gene: TRBJ2-5
clone size: .
CDR3 protein: CASISRPGVQETQYF
CDR3 DNA: TGTGCCAGCATCTCCCGTCCAGGGGTCCAAGAGACCCAGTACTTC

V gene: TRBV14
D gene: TRBD1
J gene: TRBJ2-1
clone size: few
CDR3 protein: CASSFGQGLEQFF
CDR3 DNA: TGTGCCAGCAGCTTCGGACAGGGTCTTGAGCAGTTCTTC

V gene: TRBV4-1
D gene: .
J gene: TRBJ1-2
clone size: .
CDR3 protein: CASSQVYSKPGPANYGYTF
CDR3 DNA: TGCGCCAGCAGCCAAGTTTATAGCAAACCGGGACCAGCTAACTATGGCTACACCTTC

V gene: TRBV15
D gene: .
J gene: TRBJ2-5
clone size: few
CDR3 protein: CATSRDASQQETQYF
CDR3 DNA: TGTGCCACCAGCAGAGATGCGTCTCAACAAGAGACCCAGTACTTC

V gene: TRBV12-5
D gene: .
J gene: TRBJ2-5
clone size: few
CDR3 protein: CASGLGDAIVDEQYF
CDR3 DNA: TGTGCTAGTGGTTTGGGAGACGCTATCGTCGATGAGCAGTACTTC

V gene: TRBV12-3/TRBV12-4
D gene: .
J gene: TRBJ1-2
clone size: few
CDR3 protein: CASSCEGIYGYTF
CDR3 DNA: TGTGCCAGCAGTTGTGAGGGCATTTACGGCTACACCTTC

V gene: TRBV7-9
D gene: .
J gene: TRBJ1-2
clone size: .
CDR3 protein: CAGSLVWANYGYTF
CDR3 DNA: TGTGCCGGCAGCTTAGTATGGGCGAACTATGGCTACACCTTC

V gene: TRBV4-3
D gene: TRBD1
J gene: TRBJ2-5
clone size: few
CDR3 protein: CASSQGTGVAETQYF
CDR3 DNA: TGCGCCAGCAGCCAAGGGACAGGGGTGGCGGAGACCCAGTACTTC

V gene: TRBV12-3/TRBV12-4
D gene: TRBD1
J gene: TRBJ2-3
clone size: few
CDR3 protein: CASSGTGRSDTQYF
CDR3 DNA: TGTGCCAGCAGCGGGACAGGGCGCTCAGATACGCAGTATTTT

V gene: TRBV4-2
D gene: .
J gene: TRBJ2-2
clone size: few
CDR3 protein: CASSQDREAGELFF
CDR3 DNA: TGTGCCAGCAGCCAAGACAGGGAGGCCGGGGAGCTGTTTTTT

V gene: TRBV20-1
D gene: .
J gene: TRBJ2-3
clone size: .
CDR3 protein: CSASGSGAADTRYF
CDR3 DNA: TGCAGTGCTAGTGGGTCAGGGGCGGCAGATACGCGGTATTTT

V gene: TRBV9
D gene: .
J gene: TRBJ2-7
clone size: once
CDR3 protein: CASSVGDTGLYEQYF
CDR3 DNA: TGTGCCAGCAGCGTAGGGGACACAGGCCTCTACGAGCAGTACTTC

V gene: TRBV20-1
D gene: TRBD1
J gene: TRBJ1-5
clone size: many
CDR3 protein: CSAGPRDRGQPQHF
CDR3 DNA: TGCAGTGCAGGCCCCCGGGACAGGGGTCAGCCCCAGCATTTT

V gene: TRBV4-1
D gene: TRBD1
J gene: TRBJ1-5
clone size: few
CDR3 protein: CASSPTGAHNQPQHF
CDR3 DNA: TGCGCCAGCAGCCCTACAGGGGCTCACAATCAGCCCCAGCATTTT

V gene: TRBV2
D gene: .
J gene: TRBJ1-5
clone size: .
CDR3 protein: CTSGGGGLSNQPQHF
CDR3 DNA: TGTACCAGCGGTGGGGGGGGGCTTAGCAATCAGCCCCAGCATTTT

V gene: TRBV20-1
D gene: TRBD1
J gene: TRBJ1-2
clone size: .
CDR3 protein: CSARAQTTSGTVYGYTF
CDR3 DNA: TGCAGTGCTAGAGCTCAAACCACATCCGGGACAGTCTATGGCTACACCTTC

V gene: TRBV6-4
D gene: .
J gene: TRBJ2-7
clone size: .
CDR3 protein: CASSHASGEYNEQYF
CDR3 DNA: TGTGCCAGCAGTCACGCCTCCGGGGAATACAATGAGCAGTACTTC

V gene: TRBV20-1
D gene: TRBD1
J gene: TRBJ1-1
clone size: .
CDR3 protein: CSASSDRGPDSWNTEAFF
CDR3 DNA: TGCAGTGCTAGCTCCGACAGGGGGCCCGACAGCTGGAACACTGAAGCTTTCTTT

V gene: TRBV20-1
D gene: .
J gene: TRBJ2-7
clone size: .
CDR3 protein: CSARDPQGGSYEQYF
CDR3 DNA: TGCAGTGCTAGAGATCCCCAGGGGGGCTCCTACGAGCAGTACTTC

V gene: TRBV7-2
D gene: TRBD2
J gene: TRBJ2-7
clone size: few
CDR3 protein: CASSLGLATNPEQYF
CDR3 DNA: TGTGCCAGCAGCCTGGGACTAGCGACGAATCCGGAGCAGTACTTC

V gene: TRBV4-2
D gene: .
J gene: TRBJ1-5
clone size: .
CDR3 protein: CASSQDGAAYRSNQPQHF
CDR3 DNA: TGTGCCAGCAGCCAAGATGGGGCGGCGTATCGAAGCAATCAGCCCCAGCATTTT

V gene: TRBV29-1
D gene: .
J gene: TRBJ1-1
clone size: .
CDR3 protein: CSARGGRPNTEAFF
CDR3 DNA: TGCAGCGCCCGCGGGGGGAGACCAAACACTGAAGCTTTCTTT

V gene: TRBV20-1
D gene: TRBD1
J gene: TRBJ2-5
clone size: .
CDR3 protein: CSVRGQGVLETQYF
CDR3 DNA: TGCAGTGTTCGGGGACAGGGGGTATTGGAGACCCAGTACTTC

V gene: TRBV20-1
D gene: .
J gene: TRBJ1-2
clone size: few
CDR3 protein: CSARTGLRGHYGYTF
CDR3 DNA: TGCAGTGCTAGAACCGGGCTCCGAGGACACTATGGCTACACCTTC

V gene: TRBV15
D gene: .
J gene: TRBJ2-7
clone size: .
CDR3 protein: CATSRDGKLRDEQYF
CDR3 DNA: TGTGCCACCAGCAGAGATGGAAAGTTGAGGGACGAGCAGTACTTC

V gene: TRBV27
D gene: TRBD1
J gene: TRBJ2-1
clone size: many
CDR3 protein: CASSLSTGVNNEQFF
CDR3 DNA: TGTGCCAGCAGTTTATCGACAGGGGTGAACAATGAGCAGTTCTTC

V gene: TRBV5-1
D gene: TRBD1
J gene: TRBJ1-3
clone size: .
CDR3 protein: CASSSGQGADGNTIYF
CDR3 DNA: TGCGCCAGCAGCTCGGGACAGGGGGCGGATGGAAACACCATATATTTT

V gene: TRBV24-1
D gene: .
J gene: TRBJ1-2
clone size: few
CDR3 protein: CATSDFNRNYGYTF
CDR3 DNA: TGTGCCACCAGTGATTTCAACAGAAACTATGGCTACACCTTC

V gene: TRBV20-1
D gene: .
J gene: TRBJ2-5
clone size: .
CDR3 protein: CSARASVKETQYF
CDR3 DNA: TGCAGTGCTAGAGCATCTGTGAAAGAGACCCAGTACTTC

V gene: TRBV5-1
D gene: .
J gene: TRBJ1-6
clone size: .
CDR3 protein: CASSLTWMGNTNSPLHF
CDR3 DNA: TGCGCCAGCAGCTTGACGTGGATGGGAAACACAAATTCACCCCTCCACTTT

V gene: TRBV6-5
D gene: TRBD1
J gene: TRBJ1-5
clone size: .
CDR3 protein: CASSYTTFNSATQGRNQPQHF
CDR3 DNA: TGTGCCAGCAGTTACACGACCTTTAACTCAGCAACACAGGGGCGCAATCAGCCCCAGCATTTT

V gene: TRBV7-2
D gene: TRBD1
J gene: TRBJ2-5
clone size: few
CDR3 protein: CASSPTNRGRIGLETQYF
CDR3 DNA: TGTGCCAGCAGCCCTACGAACAGGGGGCGGATAGGATTAGAGACCCAGTACTTC

V gene: TRBV6-5
D gene: TRBD1
J gene: TRBJ1-5
clone size: .
CDR3 protein: CASRHGDRGGGQPQHF
CDR3 DNA: TGTGCCAGCAGACACGGGGACAGGGGAGGCGGTCAGCCCCAGCATTTT

V gene: TRBV6-2/TRBV6-3
D gene: TRBD2
J gene: TRBJ2-3
clone size: .
CDR3 protein: CASRGGTSGNTQYF
CDR3 DNA: TGTGCCAGCAGAGGTGGGACTAGCGGGAATACGCAGTATTTT

V gene: TRBV18
D gene: TRBD1
J gene: TRBJ2-3
clone size: few
CDR3 protein: CASSPRRGDTQYF
CDR3 DNA: TGTGCCAGCTCACCACGCAGGGGGGATACGCAGTATTTT

V gene: TRBV5-1
D gene: .
J gene: TRBJ2-7
clone size: .
CDR3 protein: CASSLEGLSHNEQYF
CDR3 DNA: TGCGCCAGCAGCTTAGAGGGGCTCTCCCACAATGAGCAGTACTTC

V gene: TRBV4-3
D gene: TRBD1
J gene: TRBJ2-7
clone size: .
CDR3 protein: CASSLYRDSPYEQYF
CDR3 DNA: TGCGCCAGCAGCTTATACCGGGACAGCCCCTACGAGCAGTACTTC

V gene: TRBV4-2
D gene: .
J gene: TRBJ1-5
clone size: many
CDR3 protein: CASSQEGNSNQPQHF
CDR3 DNA: TGCGCCAGCAGCCAAGAAGGGAATAGCAATCAGCCCCAGCATTTT

V gene: TRBV29-1
D gene: .
J gene: TRBJ2-6
clone size: .
CDR3 protein: CSIETGDSGANVLTF
CDR3 DNA: TGCAGCATTGAGACGGGCGACTCTGGGGCCAACGTCCTGACTTTC

V gene: TRBV12-3/TRBV12-4
D gene: .
J gene: TRBJ1-6
clone size: .
CDR3 protein: CASSLGKGNSPLHF
CDR3 DNA: TGTGCCAGCAGTTTAGGAAAGGGTAATTCACCCCTCCACTTT

V gene: TRBV4-3
D gene: TRBD1
J gene: TRBJ2-5
clone size: .
CDR3 protein: CASSQDRAGGETQYF
CDR3 DNA: TGCGCCAGCAGCCAAGATCGGGCAGGGGGTGAGACCCAGTACTTC

V gene: TRBV7-2
D gene: .
J gene: TRBJ1-5
clone size: once
CDR3 protein: CASSLYQGSNQPQHF
CDR3 DNA: TGTGCCAGCAGCTTGTATCAAGGGTCCAATCAGCCCCAGCATTTT

V gene: TRBV7-2
D gene: TRBD2
J gene: TRBJ2-5
clone size: .
CDR3 protein: CASSQGSSSGSAETQYF
CDR3 DNA: TGTGCCAGCAGCCAGGGTAGTTCTAGCGGGAGTGCGGAGACCCAGTACTTC

V gene: TRBV7-8
D gene: TRBD1
J gene: TRBJ2-3
clone size: .
CDR3 protein: CASSATDRTETQYF
CDR3 DNA: TGTGCCAGCAGCGCGACGGACAGGACAGAGACGCAGTATTTT

V gene: TRBV14
D gene: TRBD1
J gene: TRBJ1-1
clone size: .
CDR3 protein: CASSPRPGQGFTEAFF
CDR3 DNA: TGTGCCAGCAGCCCTCGTCCGGGACAGGGGTTCACTGAAGCTTTCTTT

V gene: TRBV20-1
D gene: .
J gene: TRBJ1-5
clone size: many
CDR3 protein: CSASGDSNQPQHF
CDR3 DNA: TGCAGTGCTAGCGGTGATAGCAATCAGCCCCAGCATTTT

V gene: TRBV14
D gene: .
J gene: TRBJ2-3
clone size: .
CDR3 protein: CASSRPRDVRTDTQYF
CDR3 DNA: TGTGCCAGCAGCCGACCCCGGGATGTCAGGACAGATACGCAGTATTTT

V gene: TRBV5-1
D gene: .
J gene: TRBJ2-5
clone size: once
CDR3 protein: CASRETETQYF
CDR3 DNA: TGCGCCAGCAGGGAAACAGAGACCCAGTACTTC

V gene: TRBV10-3
D gene: .
J gene: TRBJ2-5
clone size: .
CDR3 protein: CAISERGAQETQYF
CDR3 DNA: TGTGCCATCAGTGAAAGGGGTGCCCAAGAGACCCAGTACTTC

V gene: TRBV20-1
D gene: .
J gene: TRBJ2-3
clone size: few
CDR3 protein: CSARDRLGRGDTDTQYF
CDR3 DNA: TGCAGTGCTAGAGATAGACTAGGCAGGGGGGACACAGATACGCAGTATTTT